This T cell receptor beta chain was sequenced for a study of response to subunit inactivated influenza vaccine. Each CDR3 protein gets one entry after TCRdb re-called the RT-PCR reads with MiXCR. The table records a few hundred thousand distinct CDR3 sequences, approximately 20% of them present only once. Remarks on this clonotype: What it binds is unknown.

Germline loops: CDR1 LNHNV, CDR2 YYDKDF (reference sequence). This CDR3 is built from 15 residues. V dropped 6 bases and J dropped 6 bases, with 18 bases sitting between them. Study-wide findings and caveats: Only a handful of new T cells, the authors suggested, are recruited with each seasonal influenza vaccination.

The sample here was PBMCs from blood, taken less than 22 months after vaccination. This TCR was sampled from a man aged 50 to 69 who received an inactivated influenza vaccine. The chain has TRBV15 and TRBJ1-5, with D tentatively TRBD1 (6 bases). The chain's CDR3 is CATRPTQGGIQPQHF. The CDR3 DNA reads TGTGCCACCAGGCCGACACAGGGAGGAATTCAGCCCCAGCATTTT.